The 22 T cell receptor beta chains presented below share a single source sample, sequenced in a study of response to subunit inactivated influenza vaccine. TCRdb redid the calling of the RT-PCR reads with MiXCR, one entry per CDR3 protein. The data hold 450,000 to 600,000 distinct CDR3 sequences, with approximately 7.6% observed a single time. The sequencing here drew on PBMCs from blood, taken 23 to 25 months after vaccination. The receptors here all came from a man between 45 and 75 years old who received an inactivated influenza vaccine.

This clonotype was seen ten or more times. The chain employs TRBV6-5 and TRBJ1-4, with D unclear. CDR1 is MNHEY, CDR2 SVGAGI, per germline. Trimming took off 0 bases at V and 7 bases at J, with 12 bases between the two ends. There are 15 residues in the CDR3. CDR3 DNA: TGTGCCAGCAGTTACTCGCCAGCAGAAGTTGAAAAACTGTTTTTT. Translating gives CASSYSPAEVEKLFF.

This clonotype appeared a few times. The CDR3 nucleotides read TGTGCCAGCAGCTTCGCAGGAGAGACCCAGTACTTC. Its translation: CASSFAGETQYF. The rearrangement links TRBV7-2 to TRBJ2-5; D gene ambiguous. With 3 bases removed from V and 4 bases from J, the gap between germline ends came to 6 bases. Germline assignment: CDR1 SGHTA and CDR2 FQGNSA. The CDR3 runs to 12 residues. Combining the CDR3 with reference TRBV7-2 and TRBJ2-5 gives the whole variable domain GAGVSQSPSNKVTEKGKDVELRCDPISGHTALYWYRQSLGQGLEFLIYFQGNSAPDKSGLPSDRFSAERTGGSVSTLTIQRTQQEDSAVYLCASSFAGETQYFGPGTRLLVL.

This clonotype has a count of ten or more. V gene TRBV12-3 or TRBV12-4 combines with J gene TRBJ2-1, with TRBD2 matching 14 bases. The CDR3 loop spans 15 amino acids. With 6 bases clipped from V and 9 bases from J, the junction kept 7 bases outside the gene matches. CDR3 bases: TGTGCCAGCAGAACGGGACTAGCGGGAGATAGTGAGCAGTTCTTC. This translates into CASRTGLAGDSEQFF.

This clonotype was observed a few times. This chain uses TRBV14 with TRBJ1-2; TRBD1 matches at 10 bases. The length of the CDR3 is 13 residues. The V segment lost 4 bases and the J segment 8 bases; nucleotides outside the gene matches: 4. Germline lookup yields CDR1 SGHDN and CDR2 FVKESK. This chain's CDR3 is CASSPRTGGGYTF. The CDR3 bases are TGTGCCAGCAGCCCCCGGACAGGGGGAGGCTACACCTTC.

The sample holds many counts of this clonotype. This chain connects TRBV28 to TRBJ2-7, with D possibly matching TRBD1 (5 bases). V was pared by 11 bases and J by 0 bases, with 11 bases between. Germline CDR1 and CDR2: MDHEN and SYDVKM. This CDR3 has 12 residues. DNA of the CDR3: TGTGCCGCTGGGGCCTACTCCTACGAGCAGTACTTC. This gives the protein CAAGAYSYEQYF.

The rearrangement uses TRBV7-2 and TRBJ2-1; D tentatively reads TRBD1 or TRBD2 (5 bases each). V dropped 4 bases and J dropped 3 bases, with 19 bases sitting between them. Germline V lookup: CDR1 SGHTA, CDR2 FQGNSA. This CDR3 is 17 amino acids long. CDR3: CASSSTLPGRYYNEQFF. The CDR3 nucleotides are TGTGCCAGCAGCTCCACTCTGCCGGGACGGTACTACAATGAGCAGTTCTTC. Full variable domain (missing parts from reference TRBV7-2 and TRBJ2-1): GAGVSQSPSNKVTEKGKDVELRCDPISGHTALYWYRQSLGQGLEFLIYFQGNSAPDKSGLPSDRFSAERTGGSVSTLTIQRTQQEDSAVYLCASSSTLPGRYYNEQFFGPGTRLTVL.

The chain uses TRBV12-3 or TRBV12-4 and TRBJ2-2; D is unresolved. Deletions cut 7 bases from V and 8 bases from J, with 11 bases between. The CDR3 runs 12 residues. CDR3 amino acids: CASTFRPGELFF. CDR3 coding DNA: TGTGCCAGCACTTTCCGCCCAGGGGAGCTGTTTTTT.

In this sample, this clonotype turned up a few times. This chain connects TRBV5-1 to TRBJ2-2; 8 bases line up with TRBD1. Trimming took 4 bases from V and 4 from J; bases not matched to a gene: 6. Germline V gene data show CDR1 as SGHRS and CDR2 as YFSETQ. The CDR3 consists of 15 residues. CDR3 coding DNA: TGCGCCAGCAGCGCTGGACAGGGAATCACCGGGGAGCTGTTTTTT. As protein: CASSAGQGITGELFF.

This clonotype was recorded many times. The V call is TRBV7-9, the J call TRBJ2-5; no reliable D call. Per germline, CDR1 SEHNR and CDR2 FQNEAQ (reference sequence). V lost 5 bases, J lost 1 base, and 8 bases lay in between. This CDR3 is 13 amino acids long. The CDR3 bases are TGTGCCAGCAGCAGGGCAGGCCAAGAGACCCAGTACTTC. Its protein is CASSRAGQETQYF.

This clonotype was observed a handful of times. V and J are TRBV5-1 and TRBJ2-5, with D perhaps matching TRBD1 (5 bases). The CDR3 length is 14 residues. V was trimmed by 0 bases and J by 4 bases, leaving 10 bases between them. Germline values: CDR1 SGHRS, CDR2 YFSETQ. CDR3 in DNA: TGCGCCAGCAGCTTGGTTTGGGGCGGAGAGACCCAGTACTTC. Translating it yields CASSLVWGGETQYF.

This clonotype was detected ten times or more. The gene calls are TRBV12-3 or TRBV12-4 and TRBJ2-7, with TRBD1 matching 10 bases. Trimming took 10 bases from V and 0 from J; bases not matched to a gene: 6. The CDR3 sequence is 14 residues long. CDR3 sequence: CANPGQGFSYEQYF. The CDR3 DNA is TGTGCCAACCCGGGACAGGGGTTCTCCTACGAGCAGTACTTC.

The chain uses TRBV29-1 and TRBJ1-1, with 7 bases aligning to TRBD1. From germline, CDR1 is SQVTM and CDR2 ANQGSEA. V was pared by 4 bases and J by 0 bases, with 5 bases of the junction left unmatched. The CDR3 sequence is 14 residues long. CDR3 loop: CSVVRGLMNTEAFF. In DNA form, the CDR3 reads TGCAGCGTTGTCAGGGGGTTAATGAACACTGAAGCTTTCTTT. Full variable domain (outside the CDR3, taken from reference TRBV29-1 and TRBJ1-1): SAVISQKPSRDICQRGTSLTIQCQVDSQVTMMFWYRQQPGQSLTLIATANQGSEATYESGFVIDKFPISRPNLTFSTLTVSNMSPEDSSIYLCSVVRGLMNTEAFFGQGTRLTVV.

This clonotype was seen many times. The CDR3 region has the DNA TGTGCCAGCAGCGCGACAGGGGGGTTCTCCTACAATGAGCAGTTCTTC. Its protein is CASSATGGFSYNEQFF. The chain employs TRBV7-8 and TRBJ2-1; the match to TRBD1 covers 9 bases. The length of the CDR3 is 16 residues. From germline, CDR1 is SGHVS and CDR2 FQNEAQ. The J segment lost 0 bases and the V segment lost 5 bases, leaving 5 bases of the junction unmatched.

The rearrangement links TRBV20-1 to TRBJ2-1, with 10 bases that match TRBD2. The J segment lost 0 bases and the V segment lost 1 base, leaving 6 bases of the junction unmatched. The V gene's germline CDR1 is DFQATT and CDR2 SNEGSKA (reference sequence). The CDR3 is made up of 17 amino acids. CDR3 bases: TGCAGTGCTAGAGCCCCCCCTAGCGGGAGCTCCTACAATGAGCAGTTCTTC. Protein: CSARAPPSGSSYNEQFF.

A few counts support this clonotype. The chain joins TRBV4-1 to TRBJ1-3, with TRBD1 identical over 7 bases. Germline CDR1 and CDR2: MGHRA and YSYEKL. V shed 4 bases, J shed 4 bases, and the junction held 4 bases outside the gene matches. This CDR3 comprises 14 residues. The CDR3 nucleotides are TGCGCCAGCAGCCCGACAGGGTTCGGAAACACCATATATTTT. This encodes CASSPTGFGNTIYF.

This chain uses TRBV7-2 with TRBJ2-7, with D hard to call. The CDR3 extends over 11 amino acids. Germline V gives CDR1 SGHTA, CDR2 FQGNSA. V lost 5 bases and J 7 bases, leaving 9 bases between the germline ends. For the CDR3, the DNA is TGTGCCAGCAGCAAATGGGGTGAGCAGTACTTC. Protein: CASSKWGEQYF.

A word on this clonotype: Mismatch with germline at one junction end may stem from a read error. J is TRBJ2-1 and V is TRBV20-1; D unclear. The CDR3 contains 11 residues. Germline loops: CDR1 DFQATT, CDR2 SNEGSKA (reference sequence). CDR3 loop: CSAREALLQLF. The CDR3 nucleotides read TGCAGTGCTAGAGAGGCCTTGCTTCAACTCTTC.

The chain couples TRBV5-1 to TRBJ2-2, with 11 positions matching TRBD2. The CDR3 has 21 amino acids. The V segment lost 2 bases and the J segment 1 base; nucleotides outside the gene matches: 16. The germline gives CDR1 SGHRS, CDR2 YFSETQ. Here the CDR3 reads CASSFTPGTSGGEENTGELFF. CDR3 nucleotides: TGCGCCAGCAGCTTCACTCCCGGGACTAGCGGAGGGGAGGAGAACACCGGGGAGCTGTTTTTT.

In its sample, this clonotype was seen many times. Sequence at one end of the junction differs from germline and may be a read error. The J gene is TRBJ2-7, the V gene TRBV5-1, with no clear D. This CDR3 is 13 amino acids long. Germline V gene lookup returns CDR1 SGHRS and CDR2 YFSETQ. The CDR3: CASSLAAGYEQYF. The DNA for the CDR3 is TGTGCCAGCAGCTTAGCTGCCGGCTACGAGCAGTACTTC.

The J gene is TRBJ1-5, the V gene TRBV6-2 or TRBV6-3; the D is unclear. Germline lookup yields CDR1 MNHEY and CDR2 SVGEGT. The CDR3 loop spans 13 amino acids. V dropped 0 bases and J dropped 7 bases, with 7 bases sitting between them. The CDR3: CASSYSKGQPQHF. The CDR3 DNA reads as TGTGCCAGCAGTTACTCGAAAGGACAGCCCCAGCATTTT.

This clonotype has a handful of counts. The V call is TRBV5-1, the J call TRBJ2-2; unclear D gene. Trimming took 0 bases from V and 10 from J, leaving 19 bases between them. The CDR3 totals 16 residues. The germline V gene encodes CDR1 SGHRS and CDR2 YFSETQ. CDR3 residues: CASSLAFAGPVAELFF. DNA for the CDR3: TGCGCCAGCAGCTTGGCTTTCGCCGGCCCAGTCGCGGAGCTGTTTTTT.

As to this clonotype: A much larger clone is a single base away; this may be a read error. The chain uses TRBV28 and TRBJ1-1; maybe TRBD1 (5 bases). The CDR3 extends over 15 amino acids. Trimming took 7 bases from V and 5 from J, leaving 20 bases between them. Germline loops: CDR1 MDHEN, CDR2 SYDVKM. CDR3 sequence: CASTIPRGGWTEAFF. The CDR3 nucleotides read TGTGCCAGCACCATACCTCGCGGGGGTTGGACTGAAGCTTTCTTT.